This T cell receptor (beta chain) comes out of a study of cytomegalovirus exposure and HLA in healthy donors. The PCR used 60 Vbeta and 13 Jbeta primers. Measured with immunoSEQ multiplex PCR; TCRdb has only the in-frame clones, and not every one. The listing contains about 34,000 clones. This TCR came from a woman aged 40-49 years in good health and CMV-seropositive. Material for sequencing was PBMCs.

The CDR3 DNA sequence: TGTGCCAGCAGTTACTTCAGGGCAAGCACTGAAGCTTTCTTT. This codes for CASSYFRASTEAFF. This chain uses TRBV6-6 with TRBJ1-1, with D perhaps matching TRBD1 (5 bases). The CDR3 has 14 amino acids. Germline V gives CDR1 MNHNY, CDR2 SVGAGI (reference sequence). V was clipped by 1 base and J by 4 bases, with 10 bases between them.